Given below is one T cell receptor (beta chain) in context. CDR1 and CDR2 (germline): SGHVS, FNYEAQ. There are 19 residues in the CDR3. V was clipped by 0 bases and J by 2 bases; unmatched bases: 12. This record belongs to a study of blood T cell repertoires in COVID-19. Across the whole study: The study drew acute and convalescent COVID-19 samples from the United States, Italy and Spain. PBMCs, B-cell-depleted T cells, or T cells were the source of the cDNA or gDNA that made up the material.

Original handling: Amplified reference gene primers provided the basis for estimating nucleated cell counts. Produced via immunoSEQ multiplex PCR; TCRdb's table is partial and in-frame only. V and J calls and clone size come straight from that table; D and trimming were deduced from the DNA. The sample carries 300,000 to 450,000 clones, around 85% recorded once. Sample: peripheral blood. The clonotype comes from a woman younger than 35 with acute or convalescent COVID-19. The V gene is TRBV7-6, the J gene TRBJ2-1; 8 bases fit TRBD2. The CDR3 loop is CASSLALAGGFNAYNEQFF. Here the CDR3 DNA reads TGTGCCAGCAGCTTAGCGCTGGCGGGGGGATTCAATGCCTACAATGAGCAGTTCTTC. The entire variable domain, with the rest obtained from reference TRBV7-6 and TRBJ2-1, is as follows: GAGVSQSPRYKVTKRGQDVALRCDPISGHVSLYWYRQALGQGPEFLTYFNYEAQQDKSGLPNDRFSAERPEGSISTLTIQRTEQRDSAMYRCASSLALAGGFNAYNEQFFGPGTRLTVL.